This T cell receptor (beta chain) was observed in a study of cytomegalovirus exposure and HLA in healthy donors. Overall study findings and caveats: Presence/absence results assume similar sequencing depth per donor, which may not hold.

V lost 4 bases and J lost 3, with 15 bases in between. The CDR3 length is 14 residues. The germline V gene encodes CDR1 GTSNPN and CDR2 SVGIG (reference sequence). With respect to this clone: The antigen remains unidentified.

In the PCR, 60 Vbeta and 13 Jbeta primers were used. Using immunoSEQ multiplex PCR, the repertoire was profiled, and TCRdb retains in-frame clones only, with some absent. Among about 200,000 clones, about 80% were seen once, and the ten largest hold less than 3.5%. This chain uses TRBV30 with TRBJ1-2; D is unclear. Sequencing used PBMCs. This receptor was taken from a woman in her twenties or thirties in good health and CMV-seronegative. The CDR3 DNA reads TGTGCCTGGACTTCGCCAGGTCTCTACTATGGCTACACCTTC. Its translation: CAWTSPGLYYGYTF.